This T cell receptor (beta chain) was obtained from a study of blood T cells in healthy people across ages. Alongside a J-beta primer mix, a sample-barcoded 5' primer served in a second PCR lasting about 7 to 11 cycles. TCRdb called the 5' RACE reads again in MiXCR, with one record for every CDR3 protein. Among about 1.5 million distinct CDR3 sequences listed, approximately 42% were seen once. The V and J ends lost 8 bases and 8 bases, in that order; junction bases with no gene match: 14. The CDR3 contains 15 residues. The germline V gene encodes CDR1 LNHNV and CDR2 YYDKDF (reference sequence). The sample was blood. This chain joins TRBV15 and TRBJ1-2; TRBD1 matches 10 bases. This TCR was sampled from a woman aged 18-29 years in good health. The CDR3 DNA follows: TGTGCCACCCTCCGAGACCGGGACAGGGGAGAGGGCTACACCTTC. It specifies CATLRDRDRGEGYTF. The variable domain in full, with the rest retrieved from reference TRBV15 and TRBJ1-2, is DAMVIQNPRYQVTQFGKPVTLSCSQTLNHNVMYWYQQKSSQAPKLLFHYYDKDFNNEADTPDNFQSRRPNTSFCFLDIRSPGLGDTAMYLCATLRDRDRGEGYTFGSGTRLTVV.